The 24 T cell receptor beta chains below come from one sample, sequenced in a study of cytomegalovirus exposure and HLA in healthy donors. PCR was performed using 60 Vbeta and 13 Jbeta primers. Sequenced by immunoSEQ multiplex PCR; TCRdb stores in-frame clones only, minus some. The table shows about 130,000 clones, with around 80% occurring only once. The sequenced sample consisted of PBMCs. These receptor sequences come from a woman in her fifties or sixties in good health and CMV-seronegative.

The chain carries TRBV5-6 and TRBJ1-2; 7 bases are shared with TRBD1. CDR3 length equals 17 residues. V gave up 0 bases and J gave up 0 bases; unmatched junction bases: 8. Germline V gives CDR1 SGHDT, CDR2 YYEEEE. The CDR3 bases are TGTGCCAGCAGCTTGGCCCCGGGACAGATAACTAACTATGGCTACACCTTC. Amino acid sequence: CASSLAPGQITNYGYTF.

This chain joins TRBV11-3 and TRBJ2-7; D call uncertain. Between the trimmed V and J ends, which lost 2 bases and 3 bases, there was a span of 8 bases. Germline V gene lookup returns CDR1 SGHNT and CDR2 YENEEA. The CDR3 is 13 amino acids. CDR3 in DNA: TGTGCCAGCAGCTTAACGGCGGACTACGAGCAGTACTTC. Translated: CASSLTADYEQYF.

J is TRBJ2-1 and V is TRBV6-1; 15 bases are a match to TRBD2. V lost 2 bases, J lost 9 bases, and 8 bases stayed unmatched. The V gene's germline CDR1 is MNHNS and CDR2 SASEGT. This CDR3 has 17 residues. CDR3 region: CASSESLGLAGGGEQFF. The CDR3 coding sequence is TGTGCCAGCAGTGAAAGCCTCGGACTAGCGGGAGGGGGTGAGCAGTTCTTC.

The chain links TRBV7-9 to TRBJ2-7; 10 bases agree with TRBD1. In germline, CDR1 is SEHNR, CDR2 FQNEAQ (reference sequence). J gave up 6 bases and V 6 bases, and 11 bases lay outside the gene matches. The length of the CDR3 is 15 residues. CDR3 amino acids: CASSSKGQGIGEQYF. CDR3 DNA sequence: TGTGCCAGCAGTTCAAAGGGACAGGGGATAGGCGAGCAGTACTTC.

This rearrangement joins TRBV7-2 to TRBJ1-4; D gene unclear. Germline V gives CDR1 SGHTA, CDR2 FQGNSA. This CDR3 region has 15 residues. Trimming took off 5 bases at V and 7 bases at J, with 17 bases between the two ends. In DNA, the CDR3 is TGTGCCAGCAGCGTGACGACTCGACGCGGTGAAAAACTGTTTTTT. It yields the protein CASSVTTRRGEKLFF.

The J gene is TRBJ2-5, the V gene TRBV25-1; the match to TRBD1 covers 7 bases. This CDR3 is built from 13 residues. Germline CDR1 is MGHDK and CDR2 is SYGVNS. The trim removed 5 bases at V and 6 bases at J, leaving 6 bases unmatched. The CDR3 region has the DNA TGTGCCAGCAGTTCACAGGGGTCCCAGACCCAGTACTTC. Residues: CASSSQGSQTQYF.

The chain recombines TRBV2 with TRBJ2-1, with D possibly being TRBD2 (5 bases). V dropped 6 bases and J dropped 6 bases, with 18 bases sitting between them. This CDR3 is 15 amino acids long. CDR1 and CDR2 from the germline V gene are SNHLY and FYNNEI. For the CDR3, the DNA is TGTGCCAGCAGGGATAGCGTCCTGACTTCCAATGAGCAGTTCTTC. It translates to CASRDSVLTSNEQFF.

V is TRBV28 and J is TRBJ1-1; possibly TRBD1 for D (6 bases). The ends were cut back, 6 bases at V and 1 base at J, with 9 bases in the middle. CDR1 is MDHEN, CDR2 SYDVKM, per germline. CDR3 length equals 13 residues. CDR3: CASSRRGNTEAFF. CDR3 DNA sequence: TGTGCCAGCAGCCGCAGGGGGAACACTGAAGCTTTCTTT.

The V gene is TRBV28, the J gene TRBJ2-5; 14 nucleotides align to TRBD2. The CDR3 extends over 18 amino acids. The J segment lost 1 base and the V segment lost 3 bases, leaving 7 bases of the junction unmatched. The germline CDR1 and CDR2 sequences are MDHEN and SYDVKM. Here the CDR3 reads CASSLGTSGSVGQETQYF. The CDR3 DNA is TGTGCCAGCAGTTTGGGGACTAGCGGGAGCGTTGGCCAAGAGACCCAGTACTTC. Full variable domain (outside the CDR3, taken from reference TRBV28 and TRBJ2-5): DVKVTQSSRYLVKRTGEKVFLECVQDMDHENMFWYRQDPGLGLRLIYFSYDVKMKEKGDIPEGYSVSREKKERFSLILESASTNQTSMYLCASSLGTSGSVGQETQYFGPGTRLLVL.

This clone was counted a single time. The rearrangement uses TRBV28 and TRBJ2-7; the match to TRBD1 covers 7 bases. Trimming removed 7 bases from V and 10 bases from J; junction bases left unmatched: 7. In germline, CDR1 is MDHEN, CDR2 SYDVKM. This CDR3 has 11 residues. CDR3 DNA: TGTGCCAGCATTGGGACAGAGAAACAGTACTTC. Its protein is CASIGTEKQYF.

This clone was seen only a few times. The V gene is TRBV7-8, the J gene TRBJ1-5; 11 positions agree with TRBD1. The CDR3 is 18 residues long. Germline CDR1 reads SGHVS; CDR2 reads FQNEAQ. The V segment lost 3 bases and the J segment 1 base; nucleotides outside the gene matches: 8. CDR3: CASSLERTGGGSNQPQHF. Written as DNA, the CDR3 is TGTGCCAGCAGCTTGGAAAGGACAGGGGGCGGGAGCAATCAGCCCCAGCATTTT. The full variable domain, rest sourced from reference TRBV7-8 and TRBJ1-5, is GAGVSQSPRYKVAKRGQDVALRCDPISGHVSLFWYQQALGQGPEFLTYFQNEAQLDKSGLPSDRFFAERPEGSVSTLKIQRTQQEDSAVYLCASSLERTGGGSNQPQHFGDGTRLSIL.

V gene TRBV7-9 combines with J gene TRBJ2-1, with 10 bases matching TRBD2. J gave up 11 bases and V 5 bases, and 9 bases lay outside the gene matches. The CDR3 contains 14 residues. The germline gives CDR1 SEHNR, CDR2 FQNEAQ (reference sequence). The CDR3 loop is CASSQAGGGTKQFF. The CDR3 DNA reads TGTGCCAGCAGCCAAGCGGGAGGGGGGACCAAGCAGTTCTTC. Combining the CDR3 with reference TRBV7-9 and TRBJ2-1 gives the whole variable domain DTGVSQNPRHKITKRGQNVTFRCDPISEHNRLYWYRQTLGQGPEFLTYFQNEAQLEKSRLLSDRFSAERPKGSFSTLEIQRTEQGDSAMYLCASSQAGGGTKQFFGPGTRLTVL.

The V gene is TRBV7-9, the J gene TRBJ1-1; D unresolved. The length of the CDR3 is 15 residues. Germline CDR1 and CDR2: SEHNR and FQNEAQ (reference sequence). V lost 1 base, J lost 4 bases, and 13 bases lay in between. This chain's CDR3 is CASSLVGGSGTEAFF. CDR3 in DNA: TGTGCCAGCAGCTTAGTAGGAGGGTCGGGCACTGAAGCTTTCTTT.

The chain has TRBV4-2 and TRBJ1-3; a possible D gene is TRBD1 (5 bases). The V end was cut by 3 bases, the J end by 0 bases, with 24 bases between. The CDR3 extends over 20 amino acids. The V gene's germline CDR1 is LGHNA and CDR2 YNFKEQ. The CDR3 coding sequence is TGTGCCAGCAGCCATCCCCCGGGTGGAGGGGTCAGGAACTCTGGAAACACCATATATTTT. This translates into CASSHPPGGGVRNSGNTIYF.

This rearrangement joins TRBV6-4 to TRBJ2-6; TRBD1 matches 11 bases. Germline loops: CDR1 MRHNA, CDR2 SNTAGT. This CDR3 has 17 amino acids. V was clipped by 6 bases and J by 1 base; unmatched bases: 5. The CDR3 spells CASSPGTGGSGANVLTF. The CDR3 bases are TGTGCCAGCAGCCCCGGGACAGGGGGTTCTGGGGCCAACGTCCTGACTTTC.

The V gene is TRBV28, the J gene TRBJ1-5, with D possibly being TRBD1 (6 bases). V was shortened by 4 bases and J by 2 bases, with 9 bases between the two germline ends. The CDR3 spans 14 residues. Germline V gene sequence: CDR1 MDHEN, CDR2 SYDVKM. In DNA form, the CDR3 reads TGTGCCAGCAGTTACAGGGAGCGCAATCAGCCCCAGCATTTT. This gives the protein CASSYRERNQPQHF. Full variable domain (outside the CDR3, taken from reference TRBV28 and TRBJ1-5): DVKVTQSSRYLVKRTGEKVFLECVQDMDHENMFWYRQDPGLGLRLIYFSYDVKMKEKGDIPEGYSVSREKKERFSLILESASTNQTSMYLCASSYRERNQPQHFGDGTRLSIL.

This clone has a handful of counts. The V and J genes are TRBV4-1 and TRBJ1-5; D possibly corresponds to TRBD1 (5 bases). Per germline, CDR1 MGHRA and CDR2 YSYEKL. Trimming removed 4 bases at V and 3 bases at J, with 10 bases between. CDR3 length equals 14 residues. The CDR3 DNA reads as TGCGCCAGCAGCCTCGGGACTCTCAATCAGCCCCAGCATTTT. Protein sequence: CASSLGTLNQPQHF.

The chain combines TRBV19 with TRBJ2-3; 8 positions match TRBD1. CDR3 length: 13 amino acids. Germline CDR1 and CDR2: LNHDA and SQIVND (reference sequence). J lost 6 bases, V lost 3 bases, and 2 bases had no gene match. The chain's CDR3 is CASSIRDRDTQYF. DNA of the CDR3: TGTGCCAGTAGTATCCGGGACAGGGATACGCAGTATTTT.

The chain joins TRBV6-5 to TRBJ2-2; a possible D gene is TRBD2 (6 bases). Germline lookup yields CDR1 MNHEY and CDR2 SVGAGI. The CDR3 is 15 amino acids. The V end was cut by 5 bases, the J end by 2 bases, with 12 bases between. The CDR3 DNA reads TGTGCCAGCAGTCAGACTAGTTCCAACACCGGGGAGCTGTTTTTT. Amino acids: CASSQTSSNTGELFF.

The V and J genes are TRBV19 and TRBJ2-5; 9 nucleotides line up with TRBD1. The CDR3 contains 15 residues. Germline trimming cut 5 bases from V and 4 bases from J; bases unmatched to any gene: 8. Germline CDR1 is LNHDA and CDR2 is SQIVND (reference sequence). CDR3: CASSATGGGPETQYF. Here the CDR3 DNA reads TGTGCCAGTAGTGCGACAGGGGGTGGGCCAGAGACCCAGTACTTC.

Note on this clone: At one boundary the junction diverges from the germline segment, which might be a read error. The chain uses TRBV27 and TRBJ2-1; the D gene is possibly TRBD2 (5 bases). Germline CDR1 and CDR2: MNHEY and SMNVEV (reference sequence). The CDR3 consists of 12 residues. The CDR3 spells CASSPTRCVKLF. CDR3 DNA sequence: TGTGCCAGCAGTCCAACTAGGTGTGTTAAGCTCTTC.

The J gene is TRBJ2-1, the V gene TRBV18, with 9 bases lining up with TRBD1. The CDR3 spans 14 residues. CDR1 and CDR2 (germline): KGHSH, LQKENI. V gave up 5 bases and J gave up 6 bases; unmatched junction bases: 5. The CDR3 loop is CASSSGQGVNEQFF. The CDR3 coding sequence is TGTGCCAGCTCATCGGGACAGGGCGTCAATGAGCAGTTCTTC.

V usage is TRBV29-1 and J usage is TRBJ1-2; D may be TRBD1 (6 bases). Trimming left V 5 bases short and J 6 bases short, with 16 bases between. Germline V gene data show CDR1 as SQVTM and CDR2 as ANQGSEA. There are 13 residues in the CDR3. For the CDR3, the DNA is TGCAGCGTTTCCCCGACAGGATTAAATGGCTACACCTTC. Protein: CSVSPTGLNGYTF.

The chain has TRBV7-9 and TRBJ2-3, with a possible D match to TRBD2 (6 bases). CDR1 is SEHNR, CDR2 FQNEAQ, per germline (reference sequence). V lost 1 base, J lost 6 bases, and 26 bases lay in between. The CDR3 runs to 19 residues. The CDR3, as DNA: TGTGCCAGCAGCTTAGATGGCGGGGCTGGAGTGGGGATTTCGGATACGCAGTATTTT. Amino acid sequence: CASSLDGGAGVGISDTQYF. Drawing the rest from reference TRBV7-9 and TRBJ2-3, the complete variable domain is DTGVSQNPRHKITKRGQNVTFRCDPISEHNRLYWYRQTLGQGPEFLTYFQNEAQLEKSRLLSDRFSAERPKGSFSTLEIQRTEQGDSAMYLCASSLDGGAGVGISDTQYFGPGTRLTVL.